This TCR beta chain was observed in a study of T cell repertoires in cytomegalovirus infection. Study-level information: Through public TCR beta signatures, both CMV infection and matching HLA type were indicated.

Points from the study as a whole: HLA-C-restricted CMV-specific TCR beta clonotypes prevailed in the ex vivo response.

Worth noting for this clonotype: Antigen specificity is unknown.

TCRdb processed the reads anew with MiXCR; each CDR3 protein has one entry. The sample lists roughly 69,000 distinct CDR3 sequences, 28% seen once, with 59% in the top ten. J was trimmed by 7 bases and V by 2 bases; bases with no gene match: 9. The CDR3 is 15 amino acids. Per germline, CDR1 MNHEY and CDR2 SMNVEV (reference sequence). This receptor was obtained from a human donor in good health (CMV status not recorded). Some clones in this sample may be carry-over from other donors' samples. Material: CD8+ T cells from cultured PBMCs, obtained from culture after CMV antigen stimulation. This chain joins TRBV27 and TRBJ1-1; 8 nucleotides agree with TRBD1. As DNA, the CDR3 is TGTGCCAGCAGTTTAGGACAGGGTATTGGTAATGAAGCTTTCTTT. This encodes CASSLGQGIGNEAFF.